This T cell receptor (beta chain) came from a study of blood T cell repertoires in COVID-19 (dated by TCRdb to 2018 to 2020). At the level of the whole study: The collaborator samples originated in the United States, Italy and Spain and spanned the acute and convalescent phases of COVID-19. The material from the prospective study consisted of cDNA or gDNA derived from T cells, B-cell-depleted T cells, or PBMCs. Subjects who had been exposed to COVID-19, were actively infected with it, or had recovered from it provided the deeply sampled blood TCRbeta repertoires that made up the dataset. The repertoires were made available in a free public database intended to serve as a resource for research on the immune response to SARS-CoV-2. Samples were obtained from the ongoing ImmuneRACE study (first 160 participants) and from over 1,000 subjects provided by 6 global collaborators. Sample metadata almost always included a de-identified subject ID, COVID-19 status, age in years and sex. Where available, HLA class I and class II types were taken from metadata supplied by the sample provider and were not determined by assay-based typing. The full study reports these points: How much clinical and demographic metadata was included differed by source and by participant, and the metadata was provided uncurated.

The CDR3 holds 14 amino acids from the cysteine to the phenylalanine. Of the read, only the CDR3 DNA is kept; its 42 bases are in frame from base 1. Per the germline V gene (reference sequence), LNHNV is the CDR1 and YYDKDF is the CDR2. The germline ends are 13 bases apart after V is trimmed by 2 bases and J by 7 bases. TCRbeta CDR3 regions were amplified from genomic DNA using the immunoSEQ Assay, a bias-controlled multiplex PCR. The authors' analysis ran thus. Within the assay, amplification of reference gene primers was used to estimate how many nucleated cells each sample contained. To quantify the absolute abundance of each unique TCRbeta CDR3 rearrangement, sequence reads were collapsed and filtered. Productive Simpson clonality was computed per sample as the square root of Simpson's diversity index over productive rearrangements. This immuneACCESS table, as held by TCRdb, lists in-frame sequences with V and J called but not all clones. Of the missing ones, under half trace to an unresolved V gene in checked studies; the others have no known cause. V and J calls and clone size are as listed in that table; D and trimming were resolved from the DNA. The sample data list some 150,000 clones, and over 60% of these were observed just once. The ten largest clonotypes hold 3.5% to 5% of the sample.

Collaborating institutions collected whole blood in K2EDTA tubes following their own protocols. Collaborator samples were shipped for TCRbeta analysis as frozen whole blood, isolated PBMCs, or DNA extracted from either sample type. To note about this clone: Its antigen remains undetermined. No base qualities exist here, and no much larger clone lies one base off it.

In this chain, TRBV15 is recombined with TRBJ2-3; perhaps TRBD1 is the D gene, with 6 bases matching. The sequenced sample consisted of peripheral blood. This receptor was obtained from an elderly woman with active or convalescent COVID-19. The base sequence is TGTGCCACCAGCAGATTACAGGGCGCGTATACGCAGTATTTT. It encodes CATSRLQGAYTQYF.